This T cell receptor beta chain was identified in a study of B cell selection in AIRE deficiency. To note about this clone: Its antigen is as yet unknown.

V was clipped by 3 bases and J by 4 bases; unmatched bases: 4. The CDR3 sequence is 15 residues long. Per germline, CDR1 SNHLY and CDR2 FYNNEI. General study results and limits: Shared Treg sequences were biased toward short CDR3s with few non-templated nucleotide insertions.

Only in-frame clones appear in the TCRdb table, and some are missing; sequencing was by immunoSEQ multiplex PCR. The sample holds 28,000 or so clones, 92% seen once. Regulatory T cells were sorted as CD4+CD25hiCD127low/negative. The receptor comes from a human donor in good health. The sample comprised CD4+CD25+ Tregs sorted from PBMCs. The chain joins TRBV2 to TRBJ2-7; 12 bases align to TRBD2. The DNA of the CDR3 is TGTGCCAGCAGTGAGGAACTAGCGGGGGGATACGAGCAGTACTTC. Amino acid sequence: CASSEELAGGYEQYF.